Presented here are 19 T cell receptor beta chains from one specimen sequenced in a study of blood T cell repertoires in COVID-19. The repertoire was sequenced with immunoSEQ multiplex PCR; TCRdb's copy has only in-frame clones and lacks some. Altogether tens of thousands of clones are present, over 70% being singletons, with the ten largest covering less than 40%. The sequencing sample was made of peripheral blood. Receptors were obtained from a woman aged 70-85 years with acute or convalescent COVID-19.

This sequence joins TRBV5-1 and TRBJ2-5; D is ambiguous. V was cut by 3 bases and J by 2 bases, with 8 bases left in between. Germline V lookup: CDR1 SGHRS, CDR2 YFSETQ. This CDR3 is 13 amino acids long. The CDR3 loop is CASSSGGQETQYF. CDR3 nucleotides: TGCGCCAGCAGCTCAGGTGGTCAAGAGACCCAGTACTTC.

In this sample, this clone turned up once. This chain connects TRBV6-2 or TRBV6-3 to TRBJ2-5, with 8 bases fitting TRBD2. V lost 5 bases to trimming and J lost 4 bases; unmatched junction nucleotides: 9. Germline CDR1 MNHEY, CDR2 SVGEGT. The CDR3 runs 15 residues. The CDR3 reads CASSPSRAGVETQYF. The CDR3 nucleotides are TGTGCCAGCAGTCCCTCTAGAGCGGGGGTAGAGACCCAGTACTTC.

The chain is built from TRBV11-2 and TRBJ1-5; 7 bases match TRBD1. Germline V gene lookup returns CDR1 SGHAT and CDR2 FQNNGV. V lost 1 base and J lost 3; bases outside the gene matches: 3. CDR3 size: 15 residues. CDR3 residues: CASSLGGTVNQPQHF. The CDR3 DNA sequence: TGTGCCAGCAGCTTAGGCGGGACAGTCAATCAGCCCCAGCATTTT.

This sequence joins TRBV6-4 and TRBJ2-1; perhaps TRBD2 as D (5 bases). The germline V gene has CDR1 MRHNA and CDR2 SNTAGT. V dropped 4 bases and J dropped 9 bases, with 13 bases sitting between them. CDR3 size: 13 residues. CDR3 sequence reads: CASSVTRLREQFF. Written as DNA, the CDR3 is TGTGCCAGCAGTGTCACTAGATTACGTGAGCAGTTCTTC.

The CDR3 sequence: CASKLTLGPYEQYF. The CDR3 coding sequence is TGTGCCAGCAAATTAACTCTGGGGCCCTACGAGCAGTACTTC. The V call is TRBV27, the J call TRBJ2-7; tentatively, D is TRBD1 (5 bases). Between the trimmed V and J ends, which lost 7 bases and 2 bases, there was a span of 15 bases. The CDR3 sequence is 14 residues long. CDR1 is MNHEY and CDR2 is SMNVEV in the germline V gene (reference sequence).

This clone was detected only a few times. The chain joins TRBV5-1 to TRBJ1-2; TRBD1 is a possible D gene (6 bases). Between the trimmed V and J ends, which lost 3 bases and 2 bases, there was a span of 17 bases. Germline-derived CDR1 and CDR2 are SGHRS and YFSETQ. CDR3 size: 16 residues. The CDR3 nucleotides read TGCGCCAGCAGCTCGGGACACCTCATAGAGAACTATGGCTACACCTTC. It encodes CASSSGHLIENYGYTF.

CDR3 residues: CASSIAPGNEYGYTF. In DNA, the CDR3 is TGTGCCAGTAGTATAGCGCCAGGGAATGAATATGGCTACACCTTC. The V gene is TRBV19, the J gene TRBJ1-2, with TRBD1 as a possible D gene (5 bases). This CDR3 is 15 amino acids long. Between the trimmed V and J ends, which lost 1 base and 5 bases, there was a span of 14 bases. The germline V gene encodes CDR1 LNHDA and CDR2 SQIVND (reference sequence).

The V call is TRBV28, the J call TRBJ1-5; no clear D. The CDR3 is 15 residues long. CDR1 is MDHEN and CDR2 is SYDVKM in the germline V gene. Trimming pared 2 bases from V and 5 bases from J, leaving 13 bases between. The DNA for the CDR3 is TGTGCCAGCAGTTTAAGTAGTGGGAGCTATCAGCCCCAGCATTTT. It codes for CASSLSSGSYQPQHF.

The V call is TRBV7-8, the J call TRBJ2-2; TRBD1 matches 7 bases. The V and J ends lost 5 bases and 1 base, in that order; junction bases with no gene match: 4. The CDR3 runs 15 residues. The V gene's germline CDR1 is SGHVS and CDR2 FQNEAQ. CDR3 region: CASSARTGNTGELFF. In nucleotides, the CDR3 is TGTGCCAGCAGCGCTCGGACAGGGAACACCGGGGAGCTGTTTTTT.

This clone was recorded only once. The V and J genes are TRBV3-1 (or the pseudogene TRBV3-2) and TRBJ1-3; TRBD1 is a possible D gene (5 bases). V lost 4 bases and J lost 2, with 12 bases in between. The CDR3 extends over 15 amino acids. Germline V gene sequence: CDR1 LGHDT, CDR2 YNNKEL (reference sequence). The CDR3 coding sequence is TGTGCCAGCAGCCCGGGTGCAGGGACTGGAAACACCATATATTTT. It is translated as CASSPGAGTGNTIYF.

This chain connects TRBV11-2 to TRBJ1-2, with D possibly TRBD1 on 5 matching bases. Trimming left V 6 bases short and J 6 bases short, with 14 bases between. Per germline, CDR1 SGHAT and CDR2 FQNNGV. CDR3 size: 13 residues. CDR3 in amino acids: CASRFVGGNGYTF. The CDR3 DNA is TGTGCCAGCAGATTCGTGGGGGGGAATGGCTACACCTTC.

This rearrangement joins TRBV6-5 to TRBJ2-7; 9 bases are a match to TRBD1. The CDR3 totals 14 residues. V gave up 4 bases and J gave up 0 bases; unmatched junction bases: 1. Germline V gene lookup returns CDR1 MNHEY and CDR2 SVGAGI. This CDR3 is CASSSQGASYEQYF. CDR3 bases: TGTGCCAGCAGTTCACAGGGGGCCTCCTACGAGCAGTACTTC.

The DNA of the CDR3 is TGTGCCAGCAGTCGACAGGGGAGGATTAGCTACGAGCAGTACTTC. Translated, it gives CASSRQGRISYEQYF. The chain couples TRBV14 to TRBJ2-7, with 8 bases aligning to TRBD1. Germline-derived CDR1 and CDR2 are SGHDN and FVKESK. The V and J ends lost 6 bases and 3 bases, in that order; junction bases with no gene match: 10. This CDR3 comprises 15 residues.

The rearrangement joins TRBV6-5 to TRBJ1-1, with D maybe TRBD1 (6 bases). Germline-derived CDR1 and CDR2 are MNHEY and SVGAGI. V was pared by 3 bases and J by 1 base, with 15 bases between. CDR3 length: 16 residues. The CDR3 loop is CASSYQQGLGNTEAFF. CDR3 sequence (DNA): TGTGCCAGCAGTTATCAACAGGGTTTGGGGAACACTGAAGCTTTCTTT.

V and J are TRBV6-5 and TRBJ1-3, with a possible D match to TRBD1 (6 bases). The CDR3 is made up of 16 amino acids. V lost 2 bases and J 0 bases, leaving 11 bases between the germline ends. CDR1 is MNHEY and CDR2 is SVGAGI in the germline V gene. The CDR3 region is CASSYGGALSGNTIYF. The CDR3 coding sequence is TGTGCCAGCAGTTACGGGGGGGCTCTCTCTGGAAACACCATATATTTT.

The CDR3 sequence: CASSDRGTLRGYTF. Here the CDR3 DNA reads TGTGCCAGCAGTGACAGGGGAACTCTGAGAGGCTACACCTTC. V is TRBV7-2 and J is TRBJ1-2, with 8 bases aligning to TRBD1. The V and J ends lost 6 bases and 8 bases, in that order; junction bases with no gene match: 11. The CDR3 runs to 14 residues. CDR1 and CDR2 from the germline V gene are SGHTA and FQGNSA.

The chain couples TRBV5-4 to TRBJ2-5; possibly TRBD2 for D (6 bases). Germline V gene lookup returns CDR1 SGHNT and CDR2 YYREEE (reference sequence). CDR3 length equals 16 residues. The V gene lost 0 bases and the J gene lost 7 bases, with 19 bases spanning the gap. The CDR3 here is CASSLDGGRLGGTQYF. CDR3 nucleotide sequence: TGTGCCAGCAGCTTGGATGGAGGGCGCCTCGGCGGGACCCAGTACTTC.

The CDR3: CASTRTGVNTEAFF. The CDR3 nucleotides are TGCGCCAGCACCCGGACAGGAGTAAACACTGAAGCTTTCTTT. The chain is built from TRBV5-1 and TRBJ1-1, with 7 bases aligning to TRBD1. CDR3 size: 14 residues. The germline V gene encodes CDR1 SGHRS and CDR2 YFSETQ. With V trimmed by 6 bases and J by 2 bases, 7 bases remained unmatched. Variable domain in full (rest from reference TRBV5-1 and TRBJ1-1): KAGVTQTPRYLIKTRGQQVTLSCSPISGHRSVSWYQQTPGQGLQFLFEYFSETQRNKGNFPGRFSGRQFSNSRSEMNVSTLELGDSALYLCASTRTGVNTEAFFGQGTRLTVV.

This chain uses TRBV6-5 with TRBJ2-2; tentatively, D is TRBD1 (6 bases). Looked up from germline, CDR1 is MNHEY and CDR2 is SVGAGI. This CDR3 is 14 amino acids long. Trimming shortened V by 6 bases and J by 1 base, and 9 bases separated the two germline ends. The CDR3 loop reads CASSRQVNTGELFF. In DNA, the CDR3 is TGTGCCAGCAGCCGACAGGTGAACACCGGGGAGCTGTTTTTT.